A selection of T cell receptor beta chains follows, all from one sample in a study of post-analysis software for immune sequencing data. Using its own MiXCR run on the PCR reads, TCRdb lists one record per CDR3 protein. Here the sample spans hundreds of thousands of distinct CDR3 sequences, about 27% being singletons. Input material: blood. These receptors were taken from a girl aged 5 to 17 with multiple sclerosis. CDR3s include the opening cysteine and the closing phenylalanine or tryptophan. D genes are given only for firm matches. Size is stated for part of the rows, as once, few or many counts, or as a class when the clone is expanded.

j_gene	d_gene	v_gene	abundance	CDR3aa	CDR3nt
TRBJ2-1	.	TRBV6-6	few	CASSTSGGGDEQFF	TGTGCCAGCAGTACTAGCGGAGGGGGCGATGAGCAGTTCTTC
TRBJ2-7	TRBD2	TRBV29-1	many	CSVVAGEFHEQYF	TGCAGCGTCGTAGCGGGAGAATTCCACGAGCAGTACTTC
TRBJ2-1	.	TRBV7-9	few	CASSLDPPQPNEQFF	TGTGCCAGCAGCTTAGACCCTCCTCAACCGAATGAGCAGTTCTTC
TRBJ2-1	.	TRBV5-5	.	CASSLAPYSEQFF	TGTGCCAGCAGCTTGGCCCCCTACAGTGAGCAGTTCTTC
TRBJ2-7	TRBD2	TRBV2	few	CASRGGGNYEQYF	TGTGCCAGCAGAGGCGGGGGAAACTACGAGCAGTACTTC
TRBJ2-2	.	TRBV18	.	CASSLQGTNTGELFF	TGTGCCAGCTCATTACAGGGAACGAACACCGGGGAGCTGTTTTTT
TRBJ2-3	TRBD2	TRBV27	few	CASSLRGIQGLSDSDTQYF	TGTGCCAGCAGTTTACGGGGAATCCAGGGACTATCGGATTCGGATACGCAGTATTTT
TRBJ2-3	.	TRBV6-6	few	CASLRVPDTQYF	TGTGCCAGTCTTAGGGTCCCAGATACGCAGTATTTT
TRBJ2-2	.	TRBV4-1	.	CASSRGQETNTGGLFF	TGCGCCAGCAGCCGCGGACAGGAGACCAACACCGGGGGGCTGTTTTTT
TRBJ2-3	TRBD2	TRBV28	few	CASSRSGRADTQYF	TGTGCCAGCAGTAGGAGCGGGAGGGCAGATACGCAGTATTTT
TRBJ2-1	.	TRBV9	.	CASSTNGGINEQFF	TGTGCCAGCAGCACTAACGGAGGGATCAATGAGCAGTTCTTC
TRBJ2-1	.	TRBV12-3/TRBV12-4	.	CASSAQGFSYNEQFF	TGTGCCAGCAGTGCCCAGGGATTCTCCTACAATGAGCAGTTCTTC
TRBJ2-1	.	TRBV9	few	CASSVGAWSYNEQFF	TGTGCCAGCAGCGTAGGGGCCTGGTCCTACAATGAGCAGTTCTTC
TRBJ2-1	TRBD2	TRBV2	.	CASSGSRLAGVGSYNEQFF	TGTGCCAGCAGTGGTTCTCGGCTAGCGGGAGTAGGTTCCTACAATGAGCAGTTCTTC
TRBJ2-3	TRBD1	TRBV20-1	.	CSASRTGQPADTQYF	TGCAGTGCTAGTCGGACAGGACAGCCAGCAGATACGCAGTATTTT
TRBJ1-5	.	TRBV20-1	.	CSAPLVRGANQPQHF	TGCAGTGCCCCCCTGGTTAGAGGGGCCAATCAGCCCCAGCATTTT
TRBJ2-5	TRBD2	TRBV2	.	CASGGGPQETQYF	TGTGCCAGCGGGGGGGGACCCCAAGAGACCCAGTACTTC
TRBJ1-1	.	TRBV7-2	.	CASSLGVQGLFTEAFF	TGTGCCAGCAGCTTAGGCGTCCAGGGCCTTTTCACTGAAGCTTTCTTT
TRBJ2-7	.	TRBV20-1	.	CSARDVGVGHEQYF	TGCAGTGCTAGAGATGTAGGGGTTGGGCACGAGCAGTACTTC
TRBJ1-2	.	TRBV20-1	.	CSARDVTGRGYTF	TGCAGTGCTAGAGATGTCACAGGGAGGGGCTACACCTTC
TRBJ1-5	.	TRBV28	.	CASSSRVVNQPQHF	TGTGCCAGCAGTAGCAGGGTGGTGAATCAGCCCCAGCATTTT
TRBJ2-3	.	TRBV29-1	few	CSAKVSDSTDTQYF	TGCAGCGCGAAGGTATCGGACAGCACAGATACGCAGTATTTT
TRBJ2-7	TRBD2	TRBV7-9	few	CASNSGGSAEQYF	TGTGCCAGCAACTCCGGGGGGTCAGCCGAGCAGTACTTC
TRBJ1-4	TRBD1	TRBV11-2	few	CASSLNPGGDEKLFF	TGTGCCAGCAGCTTAAATCCAGGGGGGGATGAAAAACTGTTTTTT
TRBJ2-1	TRBD1	TRBV5-1	few	CASSPGQSYNEQFF	TGCGCCAGCAGCCCGGGACAGTCCTACAATGAGCAGTTCTTC
TRBJ1-5	.	TRBV7-2	few	CASSPSRGQPQHF	TGTGCCAGCAGCCCGAGCAGGGGCCAGCCCCAGCATTTT
TRBJ1-6	.	TRBV20-1	.	CSAYGGDPNNSPLHF	TGCAGTGCTTATGGAGGGGACCCGAATAATTCACCCCTCCACTTT
TRBJ2-1	TRBD2	TRBV6-1	.	CASSERRTSGIGEQFF	TGTGCCAGCAGTGAACGCAGGACTAGCGGGATTGGTGAGCAGTTCTTC
TRBJ2-7	.	TRBV27	.	CAGSFMGQGCSEQYF	TGTGCCGGATCTTTTATGGGGCAGGGGTGCTCCGAGCAGTACTTC
TRBJ1-6	TRBD1	TRBV20-1	.	CSARGWDRSSYNSPLHF	TGCAGTGCTAGAGGGTGGGACAGGAGCTCCTATAATTCACCCCTCCACTTT
TRBJ2-1	.	TRBV6-5	.	CASSWRGTSYNEQFF	TGTGCCAGCAGTTGGCGCGGGACGTCCTACAATGAGCAGTTCTTC
TRBJ2-3	TRBD2	TRBV9	few	CASSALAGVSTDTQYF	TGTGCCAGCAGCGCCCTAGCGGGGGTGAGCACAGATACGCAGTATTTT
TRBJ2-7	.	TRBV7-2	many	CASSSAYEQYF	TGCGCCAGCAGCTCCGCCTACGAGCAGTACTTC
TRBJ2-1	TRBD1	TRBV20-1	few	CSAVTQGAKNYNEQFF	TGCAGTGCCGTGACACAGGGGGCAAAAAACTACAATGAGCAGTTCTTC
TRBJ2-1	TRBD1	TRBV6-2/TRBV6-3	few	CATCGQGRSYCDEQFF	TGTGCCACCTGCGGACAGGGACGGAGTTATTGCGATGAGCAGTTCTTC
TRBJ1-3	.	TRBV6-5	.	CASSSRGAFSGNTIYF	TGTGCCAGCAGTTCCAGAGGGGCGTTCTCTGGAAACACCATATATTTT
TRBJ1-3	TRBD1	TRBV6-6	few	CASSYSDRASSGNTIYF	TGTGCCAGCAGTTACTCTGACAGGGCGAGCTCTGGAAACACCATATATTTT
TRBJ2-3	.	TRBV7-2	.	CASSSVQGGVDTQYF	TGTGCCAGCAGCTCAGTCCAAGGTGGGGTAGATACGCAGTATTTT
TRBJ2-3	.	TRBV7-2	.	CASSLLLPGSTDTQYF	TGTGCCAGCAGCTTATTACTCCCAGGGAGTACAGATACGCAGTATTTT
TRBJ1-6	TRBD1	TRBV12-3/TRBV12-4	.	CASSFLSGTGARGIASPLHF	TGTGCCAGCAGTTTCCTGTCCGGGACAGGGGCTAGGGGGATTGCTTCACCCCTCCACTTT
TRBJ2-2	.	TRBV11-3	.	CASSDRPDPGELFF	TGTGCCAGCAGCGACCGGCCGGACCCCGGGGAGCTGTTTTTT
TRBJ2-3	TRBD2	TRBV20-1	.	CSASPIILAGVADTQYF	TGCAGTGCTAGCCCTATTATACTAGCGGGAGTCGCAGATACGCAGTATTTT
TRBJ2-1	.	TRBV29-1	many	CSVFHNEQFF	TGCAGCGTTTTCCACAATGAGCAGTTCTTC
TRBJ1-1	.	TRBV29-1	.	CSVEEDGNVNTEAFF	TGCAGCGTTGAAGAAGATGGAAACGTGAACACTGAAGCTTTCTTT
TRBJ2-1	TRBD2	TRBV29-1	few	CSVGGGFGDGSYNEQFF	TGCAGCGTAGGCGGGGGGTTCGGGGACGGTTCCTACAATGAGCAGTTCTTC
TRBJ2-3	.	TRBV7-9	few	CASSIRGPDTQYF	TGTGCCAGCAGCATAAGAGGCCCCGATACGCAGTATTTT
TRBJ2-5	TRBD2	TRBV3-1	.	CASSQEAGGVRRTQYF	TGTGCCAGCAGCCAAGAAGCGGGGGGAGTCAGAAGAACCCAGTACTTC
TRBJ2-5	.	TRBV20-1	few	CSAEKRPGLQETQYF	TGCAGTGCTGAAAAAAGACCGGGATTACAAGAGACCCAGTACTTC
TRBJ2-3	.	TRBV10-3	many	CAISESSEPQYF	TGTGCCATCAGTGAGTCCAGCGAGCCGCAGTATTTT
TRBJ2-1	TRBD1	TRBV19	.	CASSIGRGTGYKINEQFF	TGTGCCAGTAGTATAGGCAGAGGGACAGGTTACAAGATTAATGAGCAGTTCTTC
TRBJ2-7	.	TRBV6-5	few	CASSYSRFEGTYEQYF	TGTGCCAGCAGTTACTCGAGGTTCGAGGGGACCTACGAGCAGTACTTC
TRBJ2-7	TRBD2	TRBV14	.	CASSQVGGRKFDEQYF	TGTGCCAGCAGCCAAGTGGGCGGGAGAAAGTTTGACGAGCAGTACTTC
TRBJ2-3	.	TRBV6-5	.	CASSSGGVGADTQYF	TGTGCCAGCAGTTCCGGAGGGGTAGGAGCAGATACGCAGTATTTT